This T cell receptor beta chain came from a study of blood T cell repertoires in COVID-19 (dated by TCRdb to about 2020). In terms of the full investigation: Samples from collaborators originated in the United States, Italy and Spain and spanned both the acute and convalescent phases of COVID-19. The prospective study material was composed of cDNA or gDNA derived from T cells, B-cell-depleted T cells, or PBMCs. Subjects who had been exposed to COVID-19, were actively infected with it, or had recovered from it provided the deeply sampled blood TCRbeta repertoires that made up the dataset. A freely available public database, intended as a resource for researchers studying the immune response to SARS-CoV-2, is where the repertoires were released. Samples were obtained from the ongoing ImmuneRACE study (first 160 participants) and from some 1,200 subjects provided by 6 global collaborators. Sample metadata almost always included a de-identified subject ID, COVID-19 status, age in years and sex. Where available, HLA class I and class II types were obtained from metadata supplied by the sample provider rather than from assay-based typing. Summary of the overall study and its limitations: The quantity of clinical and demographic metadata differed by source and by participant and was supplied without curation.

In Seattle, one collaborating source enrolled patients while the infection was active and tracked those patients longitudinally over the course of disease. Each collaborating institution followed its own protocols to collect whole blood in K2EDTA tubes. For TCRbeta analysis, collaborators shipped samples as frozen whole blood, isolated PBMCs, or DNA extracted from either of those sample types. The immunoSEQ Assay, a bias-controlled multiplex PCR, was used to amplify TCRbeta CDR3 regions from genomic DNA. In the paper's pipeline: Nucleated cell counts per sample were estimated from amplification of reference gene primers within the assay. Sequence reads were collapsed and filtered to measure the absolute abundance of every unique TCRbeta CDR3 rearrangement. For each sample, productive Simpson clonality was calculated as the square root of Simpson's diversity index across productive rearrangements. The immuneACCESS repertoire file appears here via TCRdb, limited to in-frame rearrangements. These files lack a portion of the clones; in checked studies, under half of the deficit traces to unresolved V genes, and the cause of the others is not known. The V and J calls and the clone size are those of that table, but D and trimming were determined from the DNA. This sample has 65,000 to 90,000 clones in its table, and approximately 86% of those were observed once. 5.5% to 7.5% of the sample comes from the top ten.

For this clone: It lacks a known antigen. Per-base qualities were not stored, and no clone one base away is much larger.

Relative to germline, V is 3 bases shorter and J is 0 bases shorter, with 12 bases between their ends. From its cysteine to its phenylalanine, the CDR3 spans 16 amino acids. Only the CDR3 DNA is retained, 48 bases long and in frame from the first base. The germline V gene sets CDR1 to MGHDK and CDR2 to SYGVNS. The V and J genes are TRBV25-1 and TRBJ2-1; the D region possibly corresponds to TRBD2 (5 bases align). The receptor was derived from a man older than 75 with COVID-19, enrolled during active disease. Sequencing was done on a sample of peripheral blood. Here is the DNA: TGTGCCAGCAGTGACGCGGGCGGACGCTCCTACAATGAGCAGTTCTTC. Translation gives CASSDAGGRSYNEQFF.